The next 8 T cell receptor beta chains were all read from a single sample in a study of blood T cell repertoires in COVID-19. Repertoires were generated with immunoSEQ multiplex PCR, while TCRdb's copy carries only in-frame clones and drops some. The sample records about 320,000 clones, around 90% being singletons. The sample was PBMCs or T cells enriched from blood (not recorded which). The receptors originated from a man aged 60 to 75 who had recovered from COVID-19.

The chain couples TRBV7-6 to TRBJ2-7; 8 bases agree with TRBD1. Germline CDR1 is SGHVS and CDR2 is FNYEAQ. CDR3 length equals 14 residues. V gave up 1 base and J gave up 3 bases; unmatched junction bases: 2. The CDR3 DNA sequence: TGTGCCAGCAGCTTAGAGGACAGGGTCTACGAGCAGTACTTC. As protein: CASSLEDRVYEQYF.

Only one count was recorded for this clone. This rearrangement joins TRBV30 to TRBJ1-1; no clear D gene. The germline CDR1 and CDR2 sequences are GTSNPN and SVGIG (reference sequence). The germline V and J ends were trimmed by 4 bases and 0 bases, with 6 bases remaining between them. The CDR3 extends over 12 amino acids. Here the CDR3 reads CAWNGMNTEAFF. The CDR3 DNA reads TGTGCCTGGAACGGGATGAACACTGAAGCTTTCTTT.

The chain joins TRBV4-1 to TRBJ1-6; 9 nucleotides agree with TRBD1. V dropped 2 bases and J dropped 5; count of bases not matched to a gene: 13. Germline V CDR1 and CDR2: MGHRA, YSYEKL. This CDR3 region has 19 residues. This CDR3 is CASSQRAGTGISDNSPLHF. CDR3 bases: TGCGCCAGCAGCCAACGTGCTGGGACAGGGATATCTGATAATTCACCCCTCCACTTT.

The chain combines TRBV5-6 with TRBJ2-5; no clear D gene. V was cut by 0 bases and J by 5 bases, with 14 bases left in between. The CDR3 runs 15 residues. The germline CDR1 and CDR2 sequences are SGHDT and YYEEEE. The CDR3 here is CASSLDAEKRETQYF. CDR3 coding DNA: TGTGCCAGCAGCTTGGATGCAGAGAAGAGGGAGACCCAGTACTTC.

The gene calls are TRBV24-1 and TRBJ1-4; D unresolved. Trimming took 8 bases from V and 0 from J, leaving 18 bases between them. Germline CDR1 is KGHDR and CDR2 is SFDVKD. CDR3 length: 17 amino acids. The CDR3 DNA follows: TGTGCCACCACCGAGGCTTCAATCCCGTCAACTAATGAAAAACTGTTTTTT. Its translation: CATTEASIPSTNEKLFF.

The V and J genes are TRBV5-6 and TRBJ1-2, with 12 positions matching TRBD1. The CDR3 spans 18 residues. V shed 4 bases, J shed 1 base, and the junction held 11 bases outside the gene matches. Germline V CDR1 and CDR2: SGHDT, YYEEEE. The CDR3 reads CASSPRRDRGQYNYGYTF. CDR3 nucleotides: TGTGCCAGCAGCCCACGGCGGGACAGGGGGCAATATAACTATGGCTACACCTTC.

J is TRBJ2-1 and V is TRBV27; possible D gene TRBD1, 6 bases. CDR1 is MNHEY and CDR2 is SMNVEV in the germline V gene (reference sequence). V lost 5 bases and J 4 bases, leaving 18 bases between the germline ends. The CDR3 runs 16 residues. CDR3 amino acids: CASSLTGTTRYNEQFF. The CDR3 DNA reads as TGTGCCAGCAGTCTTACCGGGACAACACGATACAATGAGCAGTTCTTC.

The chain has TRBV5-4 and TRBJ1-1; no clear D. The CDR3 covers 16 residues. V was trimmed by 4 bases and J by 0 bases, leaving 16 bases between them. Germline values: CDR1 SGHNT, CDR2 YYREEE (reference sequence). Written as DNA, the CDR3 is TGTGCCAGCAGCGAGGGCCCCAGGAACCTGAACACTGAAGCTTTCTTT. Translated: CASSEGPRNLNTEAFF.